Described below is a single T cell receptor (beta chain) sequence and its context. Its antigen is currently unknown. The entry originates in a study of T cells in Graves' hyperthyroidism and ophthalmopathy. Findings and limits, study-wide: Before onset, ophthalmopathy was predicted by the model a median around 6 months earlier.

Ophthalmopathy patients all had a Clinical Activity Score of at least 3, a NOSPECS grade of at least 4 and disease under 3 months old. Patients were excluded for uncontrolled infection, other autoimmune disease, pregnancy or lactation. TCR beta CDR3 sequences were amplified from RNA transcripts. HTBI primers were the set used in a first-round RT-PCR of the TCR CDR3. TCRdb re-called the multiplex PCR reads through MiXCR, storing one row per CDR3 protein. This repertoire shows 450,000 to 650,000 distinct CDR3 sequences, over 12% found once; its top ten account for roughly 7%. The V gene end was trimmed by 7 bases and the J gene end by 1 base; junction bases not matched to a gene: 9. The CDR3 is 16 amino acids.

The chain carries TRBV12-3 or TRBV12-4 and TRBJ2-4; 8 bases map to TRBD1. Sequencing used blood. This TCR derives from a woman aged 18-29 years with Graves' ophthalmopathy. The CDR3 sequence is CASTSSRQGAKNIQYF. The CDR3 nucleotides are TGTGCCAGCACCTCATCGAGACAGGGGGCCAAAAACATTCAGTACTTC.